The 24 T cell receptor beta chains below were found in one sample sequenced in a study of CD8+ T cells in alopecia areata. RNA extraction was followed by reverse transcription into cDNA, which acted as the sequencing template. Only in-frame clones appear in the TCRdb table, and some are missing; sequencing was by immunoSEQ multiplex PCR. The sample contains 90,000 to 130,000 clones, about three fifths of which appear only once. Treatment specified: oral pan-JAK inhibitor, 5-10 mg twice daily. The sample here was CD8+ T cells sorted from blood, taken at week 24, from a patient treated with tofacitinib. Source of these receptors: a human donor with alopecia areata.

This clone was seen only a few times. The chain is built from TRBV7-2 and TRBJ2-7; 7 bases map to TRBD2. Germline-derived CDR1 and CDR2 are SGHTA and FQGNSA. After removal of 5 bases from V and 6 bases from J, the junction contained 10 bases not matched to a gene. The CDR3 has 14 amino acids. The CDR3 nucleotides read TGTGCCAGCAGCCCCCTCAGCGGGGTGGCCGAGCAGTACTTC. Translation: CASSPLSGVAEQYF.

CDR3: CASSRLTGESTDTQYF. Written as DNA, the CDR3 is TGCGCCAGCAGCCGTCTCACAGGGGAGAGTACAGATACGCAGTATTTT. The chain has TRBV4-3 and TRBJ2-3; 7 bases fit TRBD1. J was trimmed by 3 bases and V by 4 bases; bases with no gene match: 10. CDR1 and CDR2 (germline): LGHNA, YSLEER. This CDR3 region has 16 residues.

The chain combines TRBV11-2 with TRBJ1-2; TRBD1 agrees at 9 bases. There are 14 residues in the CDR3. The junction had 10 bases not matched to a gene; V was cut back by 6 bases and J by 8 bases. The germline CDR1 and CDR2 sequences are SGHAT and FQNNGV. This CDR3 is CASRPTGGKLGYTF. Written as DNA, the CDR3 is TGTGCCAGCAGACCCACAGGGGGCAAACTCGGCTACACCTTC. Variable domain in full (rest from reference TRBV11-2 and TRBJ1-2): EAGVAQSPRYKIIEKRQSVAFWCNPISGHATLYWYQQILGQGPKLLIQFQNNGVVDDSQLPKDRFSAERLKGVDSTLKIQPAKLEDSAVYLCASRPTGGKLGYTFGSGTRLTVV.

The V and J genes are TRBV7-9 and TRBJ1-2, with D maybe TRBD1 (6 bases). Germline loops: CDR1 SEHNR, CDR2 FQNEAQ (reference sequence). V lost 5 bases and J lost 4, with 14 bases in between. The CDR3 has 14 amino acids. The CDR3 loop is CASSATDSFYGYTF. The CDR3 nucleotides are TGTGCCAGCAGCGCTACGGACAGTTTCTATGGCTACACCTTC.

The chain joins TRBV7-9 to TRBJ2-1; TRBD2 matches 7 bases. CDR3 length equals 14 residues. Trimming at V came to 6 bases and at J to 6 bases, leaving 8 bases not matched to a gene. Germline assignment: CDR1 SEHNR and CDR2 FQNEAQ (reference sequence). The CDR3: CASSRAGKFNEQFF. The CDR3 DNA reads TGTGCCAGCAGTCGAGCGGGGAAATTCAATGAGCAGTTCTTC.

The gene calls are TRBV2 and TRBJ1-1; 9 bases fit TRBD1. There are 16 residues in the CDR3. Per germline, CDR1 SNHLY and CDR2 FYNNEI. After removal of 7 bases from V and 3 bases from J, the junction contained 12 bases not matched to a gene. This chain's CDR3 is CASTARNRGLDTEAFF. In DNA form, the CDR3 reads TGTGCCAGCACCGCGCGGAACAGGGGGCTAGACACTGAAGCTTTCTTT.

The chain couples TRBV19 to TRBJ1-2; possibly TRBD1 for D (5 bases). V was clipped by 2 bases and J by 8 bases, with 12 bases between them. Germline CDR1 and CDR2: LNHDA and SQIVND (reference sequence). This CDR3 has 13 amino acids. CDR3 protein: CASSISQGSGYTF. The CDR3 nucleotides read TGTGCCAGTAGTATAAGTCAGGGAAGCGGCTACACCTTC.

The chain carries TRBV11-2 and TRBJ2-7, with 9 positions matching TRBD1. CDR3 size: 14 residues. Trimming at V came to 4 bases and at J to 3 bases, leaving 4 bases not matched to a gene. Germline assignment: CDR1 SGHAT and CDR2 FQNNGV. The CDR3 loop is CASSYGTGSYEQYF. The CDR3 DNA follows: TGTGCCAGCAGCTACGGGACAGGGAGCTACGAGCAGTACTTC.

The chain combines TRBV19 with TRBJ1-1; 10 bases line up with TRBD1. Germline-derived CDR1 and CDR2 are LNHDA and SQIVND (reference sequence). V lost 3 bases, J lost 4 bases, and 2 bases stayed unmatched. The CDR3 contains 14 residues. CDR3 in DNA: TGTGCCAGTAGTATCCGGGACAGGGGCACTGAAGCTTTCTTT. Its translation is CASSIRDRGTEAFF. The whole variable domain, filled in from reference TRBV19 and TRBJ1-1, reads DGGITQSPKYLFRKEGQNVTLSCEQNLNHDAMYWYRQDPGQGLRLIYYSQIVNDFQKGDIAEGYSVSREKKESFPLTVTSAQKNPTAFYLCASSIRDRGTEAFFGQGTRLTVV.

This clone was seen a few times. V gene TRBV6-5 combines with J gene TRBJ2-6; D may be TRBD1 (6 bases). Deletions cut 8 bases from V and 2 bases from J, with 7 bases between. This CDR3 is 13 amino acids long. Germline values: CDR1 MNHEY, CDR2 SVGAGI. CDR3 sequence (DNA): TGTGCCAGCTCAGGGGCTGGGGCCAACGTCCTGACTTTC. Its protein product is CASSGAGANVLTF.

The chain combines TRBV4-3 with TRBJ2-3; D not resolved. The CDR3 length is 14 residues. Germline loops: CDR1 LGHNA, CDR2 YSLEER. Between the trimmed V and J ends, which lost 1 base and 6 bases, there was a span of 11 bases. The CDR3 loop is CASSQGWAVDTQYF. CDR3 coding DNA: TGCGCCAGCAGCCAAGGTTGGGCAGTGGATACGCAGTATTTT.

The chain is built from TRBV29-1 and TRBJ1-2, with unresolved D. Germline V gives CDR1 SQVTM, CDR2 ANQGSEA. Trimming stripped 3 bases from V and 6 bases from J, with 5 bases between. The CDR3 contains 10 residues. DNA of the CDR3: TGCAGCGTTGATGAGAATGGCTACACCTTC. It yields the protein CSVDENGYTF.

This clone has more than one count but fewer than ten. The CDR3 sequence is CASSFSGGASGANVLTF. The CDR3 coding sequence is TGTGCCAGCAGCTTTAGCGGGGGGGCCTCTGGGGCCAACGTCCTGACTTTC. The V and J genes are TRBV7-8 and TRBJ2-6; the match to TRBD2 covers 11 bases. Germline trimming cut 3 bases from V and 0 bases from J; bases unmatched to any gene: 1. This CDR3 comprises 17 residues. Germline-derived CDR1 and CDR2 are SGHVS and FQNEAQ.

This clone occurred a few times. At the DNA level, this CDR3 is encoded by other sequences in the same sample as well. The rearrangement uses TRBV5-6 and TRBJ2-7; D not resolved. V lost 0 bases, J lost 1 base, and 5 bases lay in between. CDR1 and CDR2 from the germline V gene are SGHDT and YYEEEE. The CDR3 has 13 amino acids. CDR3 in amino acids: CASSLELSYEQYF. Written as DNA, the CDR3 is TGTGCCAGCAGCTTGGAGCTATCCTACGAGCAGTACTTC.

V gene TRBV5-6 combines with J gene TRBJ2-5, with D unresolved. This CDR3 region has 14 residues. Germline V lookup: CDR1 SGHDT, CDR2 YYEEEE. V lost 5 bases and J lost 5, with 16 bases in between. CDR3 nucleotide sequence: TGTGCCAGCAGTCTTGGGGTGTTCTCCGAGACCCAGTACTTC. This encodes CASSLGVFSETQYF.

This clone was observed a handful of times. Other DNA sequences in this sample translate to the same CDR3. V usage is TRBV7-9 and J usage is TRBJ1-5, with no clear D. The CDR3 loop spans 12 amino acids. Germline-derived CDR1 and CDR2 are SEHNR and FQNEAQ (reference sequence). The V end was cut by 1 base, the J end by 6 bases, with 4 bases between. CDR3 sequence: CASSLGVQPQHF. The DNA for the CDR3 is TGTGCCAGCAGCTTAGGGGTTCAGCCCCAGCATTTT. The full variable domain, with the rest looked up from reference TRBV7-9 and TRBJ1-5, is DTGVSQNPRHKITKRGQNVTFRCDPISEHNRLYWYRQTLGQGPEFLTYFQNEAQLEKSRLLSDRFSAERPKGSFSTLEIQRTEQGDSAMYLCASSLGVQPQHFGDGTRLSIL.

The rearrangement links TRBV15 to TRBJ2-5; D is possibly TRBD1 (5 bases). Per germline, CDR1 LNHNV and CDR2 YYDKDF (reference sequence). V gave up 1 base and J gave up 5 bases, with 11 bases separating them. This CDR3 spans 14 amino acids. The CDR3 bases are TGTGCCACCAGCAGAGGAGACAGCTGGGAGACCCAGTACTTC. It encodes CATSRGDSWETQYF.

The genes are TRBV5-6 and TRBJ2-1; D remains ambiguous. V lost 2 bases to trimming and J lost 8 bases, with 8 bases between them. This CDR3 spans 12 amino acids. The V gene's germline CDR1 is SGHDT and CDR2 YYEEEE. DNA of the CDR3: TGTGCCAGCAGCTTAAGTGGGGATGAGCAGTTCTTC. Its protein product is CASSLSGDEQFF.

The gene calls are TRBV6-5 and TRBJ2-7; TRBD1 is a possible D gene (6 bases). The CDR3 length is 15 residues. V lost 4 bases, J lost 0 bases, and 13 bases lay in between. In germline, CDR1 is MNHEY, CDR2 SVGAGI. The CDR3 reads CASSWARDNSYEQYF. As DNA, the CDR3 is TGTGCCAGCAGTTGGGCCCGGGACAACTCCTACGAGCAGTACTTC.

The chain joins TRBV7-9 to TRBJ1-1; TRBD1 aligns across 7 bases. The CDR3 consists of 13 residues. The V and J ends lost 4 bases and 4 bases, in that order; junction bases with no gene match: 3. Germline assignment: CDR1 SEHNR and CDR2 FQNEAQ (reference sequence). The CDR3 loop reads CASSWDSLTEAFF. The CDR3, as DNA: TGTGCCAGCAGCTGGGACAGCCTCACTGAAGCTTTCTTT.

V and J are TRBV29-1 and TRBJ1-1; no clear D. The CDR3 length is 12 residues. Trimming pared 3 bases from V and 6 bases from J, leaving 11 bases between. Germline-derived CDR1 and CDR2 are SQVTM and ANQGSEA. The CDR3 loop is CSVEETASEAFF. The DNA of the CDR3 is TGCAGCGTTGAGGAAACGGCCTCTGAAGCTTTCTTT.

The chain links TRBV7-9 to TRBJ2-1; D not resolved. V was pared by 1 base and J by 10 bases, with 8 bases between. Germline V gene lookup returns CDR1 SEHNR and CDR2 FQNEAQ (reference sequence). CDR3 length: 12 residues. CDR3 nucleotide sequence: TGTGCCAGCAGCTTAGGGTTCGACGAGCAGTTCTTC. This codes for CASSLGFDEQFF.

This clone occurred once. This chain links TRBV6-6 with TRBJ2-2, with 8 bases identical to TRBD1. Trimming at V came to 6 bases and at J to 7 bases, leaving 7 bases not matched to a gene. The CDR3 extends over 14 amino acids. Germline loops: CDR1 MNHNY, CDR2 SVGAGI (reference sequence). CDR3 in DNA: TGTGCCAGCAGGTTCAGGGGGCCCGTCGGGGAGCTGTTTTTT. Translated, it gives CASRFRGPVGELFF.

This clone was picked up a small number of times. This rearrangement joins TRBV5-6 to TRBJ2-7; D gene unclear. This CDR3 comprises 14 residues. Germline CDR1 is SGHDT and CDR2 is YYEEEE. V lost 1 base, J lost 2 bases, and 10 bases lay in between. CDR3 bases: TGTGCCAGCAGCTTGTTTGACCTTACCTACGAGCAGTACTTC. Translating it yields CASSLFDLTYEQYF.